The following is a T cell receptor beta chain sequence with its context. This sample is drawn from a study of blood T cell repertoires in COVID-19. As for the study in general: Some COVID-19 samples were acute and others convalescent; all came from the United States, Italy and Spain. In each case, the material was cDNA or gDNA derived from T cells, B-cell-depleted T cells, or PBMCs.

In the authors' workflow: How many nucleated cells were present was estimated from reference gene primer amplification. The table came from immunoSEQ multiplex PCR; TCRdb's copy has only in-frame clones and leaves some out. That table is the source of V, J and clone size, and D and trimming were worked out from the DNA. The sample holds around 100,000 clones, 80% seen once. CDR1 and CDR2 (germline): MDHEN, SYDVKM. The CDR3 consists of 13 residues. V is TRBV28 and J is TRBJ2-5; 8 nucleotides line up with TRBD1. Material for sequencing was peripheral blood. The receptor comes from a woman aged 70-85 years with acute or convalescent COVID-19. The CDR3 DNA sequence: TGTGGGTCCGGCCTGACAGGGGAAGAGACCCAGTACTTC. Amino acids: CGSGLTGEETQYF.